The TCR beta chain described here comes from a study of shared clonotypes between healthy human individuals (TCRdb year 2020). With respect to the entire study: The cohort comprised a couple of women and a few men aged 18 to 49 years. The study deeply sequenced blood TCR repertoires of five healthy adults to estimate repertoire size and the extent of clonotype sharing between individuals. Per donor, three plates each were used for CD4 naive and CD4 memory, two for CD8 naive, and one for CD8 memory. Libraries were prepared and TCR repertoires were sequenced by different laboratories using diverse techniques, in order to increase sequencing depth and limit assay-specific biases. Each donor's leukapheresis produced roughly between about 0.8 and 8.9 billion PBMCs. Broader findings and caveats from the paper: Sampling was restricted to blood, and TCR repertoires in tissues likely differ from the TCR repertoires found in blood. Even with the large sequencing depth, rarefaction of the sorted-subset datasets indicated that sequencing was incomplete. The small number of donors limited the genetic and exposure-history diversity represented. Sharing across several donors was observed for around 5% of naive CD4, 3.5% of naive CD8, over 2% of memory CD4, and around 0.44% of memory CD8 clonotypes. Naive subsets generally had larger estimated clonotype richness than memory subsets. Compared with non-shared clonotypes, the clonotypes found in all four sorted-subset donors had higher generation probabilities. Based on pairwise subsampling, the degree of clonotype sharing among donors was expected to be affected by sequencing depth.

Measured from the cysteine to the phenylalanine, the CDR3 is 14 residues long. Solely the CDR3 DNA is kept, with 42 bases framed from the first base. Trimmed from V: 0 bases; trimmed from J: 4 bases; junction bases lacking a gene match: 1. The germline V gene gives CDR1 as SGHRS and CDR2 as YFSETQ. Using the deep immunoSEQ assay, TCR CDR3 regions were amplified from genomic DNA by multiplex PCR. Extracted genomic DNA from each cell subset was distributed evenly across all wells of several immunoSEQ 96-well plates, and each plate was treated as a replicate. For sorted subsets, each replicate PCR was loaded with 200 ng genomic DNA, equivalent to approximately 33,000 T cell genomes. The purified libraries were quantified using a Qubit 3.0 fluorometer, sized with a Bioanalyzer 2100, and then quantified again using the KAPA Library Quantification kit. A separate single-read 150-cycle Illumina NextSeq 550 flow cell was used to sequence each immunoSEQ 96-well plate. Regarding the original processing steps: Because the immunoSEQ output included only junctional sequences and no quality scores, the filtering could not be the same as the filtering used for full-length reads. Sequences were annotated with PyIR, a Python wrapper for IgBLAST v1.9, using IMGT germline references to assign V/J genes and CDR3. Reads with weak V/J assignments (E-value above 1e-6), missing CDR3, stop codons, out-of-frame junctions, or ambiguous translated residues were removed. A V3J clonotype was defined by an identical inferred V gene, J gene, and CDR3 amino acid sequence. The percentage overlap between two repertoires was calculated by dividing the number of shared unique clonotypes by the size of the smaller repertoire. Richness of each repertoire was evaluated using RTK rarefaction, the Chao1 estimator, and Recon v2.1 estimates of unobserved clonotypes. For all TCRbeta clonotypes obtained by the gDNA method from a few donors, generation probabilities were computed with OLGA. Not all clones reach the TCRdb copy of this immuneACCESS table, which keeps in-frame sequences only. Checked studies attribute under half of the gap to unresolved V genes and leave the rest unexplained. V and J calls and clone size are as listed in that table; D and trimming were resolved from the DNA. Here the sample has some 2,000,000 clones; 85% to 95% occur a single time. 0.1% to 0.15% of the sample is in the top ten clones.

The donors were healthy, HIV-negative adults with no recently reported acute infections or vaccinations. Only Caucasian adults living in Nashville, Tennessee, USA were represented among the donors. Magnetic negative selection was used to enrich CD4+ T cells, after which naive cells were positively selected on CD45RA and the negative fraction became the memory subset. After blood collection by leukapheresis, PBMCs were isolated using Ficoll-Histopaque density gradient centrifugation and then cryopreserved in the vapor phase of liquid nitrogen. Purity and quantity of every magnetically sorted T cell population were checked by analytical flow cytometry. From each sorted fraction, genomic DNA was isolated and quantified by UV absorbance on a Nanodrop 2000c. Concerning this clone itself: The antigen it binds to is not known. The record has no base qualities; no much larger clone is one base away. The sample carries other DNA sequences with the same CDR3.

This receptor was identified in a man between 18 and 29 years old in good health. This receptor chain uses TRBV5-1 and TRBJ2-1; TRBD2 lines up with 7 middle nucleotides. The sequenced material came from naive CD4+ T cells sorted from blood. This specimen's cell subset or site label, per the study, means: CD45RA+ positively selected. The DNA sequence follows: TGCGCCAGCAGCTTGGAGGGACTATACAATGAGCAGTTCTTC. Its product reads: CASSLEGLYNEQFF.